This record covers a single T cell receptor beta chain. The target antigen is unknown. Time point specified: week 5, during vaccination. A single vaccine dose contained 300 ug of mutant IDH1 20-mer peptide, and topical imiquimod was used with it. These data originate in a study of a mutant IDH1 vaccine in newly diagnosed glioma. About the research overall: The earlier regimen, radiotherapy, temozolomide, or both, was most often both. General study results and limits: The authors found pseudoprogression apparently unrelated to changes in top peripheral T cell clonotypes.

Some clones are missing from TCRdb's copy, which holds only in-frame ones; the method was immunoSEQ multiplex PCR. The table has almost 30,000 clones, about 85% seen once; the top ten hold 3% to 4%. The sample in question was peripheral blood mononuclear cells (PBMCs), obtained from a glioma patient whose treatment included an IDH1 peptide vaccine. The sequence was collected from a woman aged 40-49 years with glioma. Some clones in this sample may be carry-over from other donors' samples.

The CDR3 DNA follows: TGTGCCAGCAGAAGGGGGGCGATTACTAGCCCTAGCACAGATACGCAGTATTTT. Protein product: CASRRGAITSPSTDTQYF. The chain links TRBV27 to TRBJ2-3, with D tentatively TRBD1 or TRBD2 (6 bases each). V was clipped by 6 bases and J by 0 bases, with 22 bases between them. The CDR3 has 18 residues. CDR1 is MNHEY, CDR2 SMNVEV, per germline (reference sequence).